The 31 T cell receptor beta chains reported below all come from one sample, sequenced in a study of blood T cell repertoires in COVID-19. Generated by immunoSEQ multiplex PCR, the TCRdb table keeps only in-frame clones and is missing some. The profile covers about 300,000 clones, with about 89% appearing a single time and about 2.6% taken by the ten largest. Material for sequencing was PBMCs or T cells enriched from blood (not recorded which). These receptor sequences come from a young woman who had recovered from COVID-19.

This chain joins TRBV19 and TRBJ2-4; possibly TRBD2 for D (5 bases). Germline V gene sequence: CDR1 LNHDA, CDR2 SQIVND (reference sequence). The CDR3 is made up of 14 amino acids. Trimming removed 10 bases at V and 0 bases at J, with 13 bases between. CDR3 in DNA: TGTGCCACCGGGGAACAGTTAGCCAAAAACATTCAGTACTTC. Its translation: CATGEQLAKNIQYF. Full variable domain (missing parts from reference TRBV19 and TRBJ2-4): DGGITQSPKYLFRKEGQNVTLSCEQNLNHDAMYWYRQDPGQGLRLIYYSQIVNDFQKGDIAEGYSVSREKKESFPLTVTSAQKNPTAFYLCATGEQLAKNIQYFGAGTRLSVL.

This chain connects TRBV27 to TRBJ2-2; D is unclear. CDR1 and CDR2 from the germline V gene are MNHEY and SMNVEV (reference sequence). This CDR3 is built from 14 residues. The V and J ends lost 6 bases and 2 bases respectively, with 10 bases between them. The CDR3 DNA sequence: TGTGCCAGCAGGCTTCTCTATAACACCGGGGAGCTGTTTTTT. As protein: CASRLLYNTGELFF.

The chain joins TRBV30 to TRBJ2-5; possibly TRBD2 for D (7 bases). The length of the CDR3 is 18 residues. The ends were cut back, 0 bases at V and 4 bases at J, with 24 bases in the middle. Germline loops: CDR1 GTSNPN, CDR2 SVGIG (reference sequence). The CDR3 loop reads CAWSVSRVTRGGGETQYF. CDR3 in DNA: TGTGCCTGGAGTGTATCTCGGGTGACTCGAGGGGGGGGAGAGACCCAGTACTTC.

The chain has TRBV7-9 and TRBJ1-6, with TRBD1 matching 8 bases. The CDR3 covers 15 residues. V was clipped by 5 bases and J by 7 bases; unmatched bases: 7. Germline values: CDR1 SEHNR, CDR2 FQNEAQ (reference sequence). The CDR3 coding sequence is TGTGCCAGCAGCCGCTGGACAGGGAACAATTCACCCCTCCACTTT. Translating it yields CASSRWTGNNSPLHF.

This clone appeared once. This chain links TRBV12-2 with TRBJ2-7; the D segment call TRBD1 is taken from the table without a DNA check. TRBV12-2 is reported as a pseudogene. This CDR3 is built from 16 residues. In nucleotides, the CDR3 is TGTGCAAGTCGCCCGGCCGGGACAGGGGACACCTACGAGCAGTACTTC. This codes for CASRPAGTGDTYEQYF.

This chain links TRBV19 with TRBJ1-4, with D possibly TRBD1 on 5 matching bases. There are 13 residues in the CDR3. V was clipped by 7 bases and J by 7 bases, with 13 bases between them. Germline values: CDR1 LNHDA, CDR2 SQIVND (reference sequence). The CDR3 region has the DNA TGTGCCAGTACCAAGGGGCGCGGTGAAAAACTGTTTTTT. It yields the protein CASTKGRGEKLFF.

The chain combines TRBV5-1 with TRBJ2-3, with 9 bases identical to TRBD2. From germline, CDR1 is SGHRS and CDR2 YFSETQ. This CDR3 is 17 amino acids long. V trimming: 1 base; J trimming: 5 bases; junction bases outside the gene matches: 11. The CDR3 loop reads CASSLSGAAGGQDTQYF. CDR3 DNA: TGCGCCAGCAGCTTGTCAGGTGCGGCGGGGGGGCAAGATACGCAGTATTTT. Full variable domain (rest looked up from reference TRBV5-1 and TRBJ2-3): KAGVTQTPRYLIKTRGQQVTLSCSPISGHRSVSWYQQTPGQGLQFLFEYFSETQRNKGNFPGRFSGRQFSNSRSEMNVSTLELGDSALYLCASSLSGAAGGQDTQYFGPGTRLTVL.

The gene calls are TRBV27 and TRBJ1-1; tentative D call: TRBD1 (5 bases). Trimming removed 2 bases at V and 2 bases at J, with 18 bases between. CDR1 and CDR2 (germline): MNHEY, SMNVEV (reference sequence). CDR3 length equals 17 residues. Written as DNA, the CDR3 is TGTGCCAGCAGTTTACGACCCGGGACTGACTTAAACACTGAAGCTTTCTTT. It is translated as CASSLRPGTDLNTEAFF.

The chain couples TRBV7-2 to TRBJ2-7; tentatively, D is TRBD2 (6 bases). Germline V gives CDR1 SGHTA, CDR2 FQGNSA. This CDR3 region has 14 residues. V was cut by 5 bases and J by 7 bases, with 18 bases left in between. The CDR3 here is CASSAGPQNMEQYF. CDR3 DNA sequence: TGTGCCAGCAGCGCGGGACCCCAGAATATGGAGCAGTACTTC.

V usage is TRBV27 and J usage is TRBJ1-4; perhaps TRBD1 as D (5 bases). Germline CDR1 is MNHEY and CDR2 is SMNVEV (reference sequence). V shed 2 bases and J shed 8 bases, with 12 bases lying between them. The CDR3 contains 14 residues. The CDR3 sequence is CASSLHGGEEKLFF. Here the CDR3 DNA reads TGTGCCAGCAGTTTACACGGGGGGGAGGAAAAACTGTTTTTT.

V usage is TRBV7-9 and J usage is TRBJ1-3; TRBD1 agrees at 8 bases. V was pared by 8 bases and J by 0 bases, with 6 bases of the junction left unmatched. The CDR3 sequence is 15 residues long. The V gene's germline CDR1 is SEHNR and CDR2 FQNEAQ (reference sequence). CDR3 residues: CASFRTGHSGNTIYF. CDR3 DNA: TGTGCCAGCTTCCGGACAGGGCACTCTGGAAACACCATATATTTT.

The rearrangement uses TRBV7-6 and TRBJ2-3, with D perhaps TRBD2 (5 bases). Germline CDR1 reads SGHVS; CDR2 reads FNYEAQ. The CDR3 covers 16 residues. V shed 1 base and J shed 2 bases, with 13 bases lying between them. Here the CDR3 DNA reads TGTGCCAGCAGCTTAGGCAACGGGGAAAACACAGATACGCAGTATTTT. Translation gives CASSLGNGENTDTQYF.

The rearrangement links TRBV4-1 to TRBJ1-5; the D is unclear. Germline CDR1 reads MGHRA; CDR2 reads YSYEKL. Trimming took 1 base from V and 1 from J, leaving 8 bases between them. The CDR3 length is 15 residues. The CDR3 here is CASSQVLLSNQPQHF. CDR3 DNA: TGCGCCAGCAGCCAAGTGCTCCTAAGCAATCAGCCCCAGCATTTT.

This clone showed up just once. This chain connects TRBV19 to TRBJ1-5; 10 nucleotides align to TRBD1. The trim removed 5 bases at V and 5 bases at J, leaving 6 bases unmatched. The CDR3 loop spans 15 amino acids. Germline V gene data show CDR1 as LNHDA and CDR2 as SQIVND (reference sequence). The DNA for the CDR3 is TGTGCCAGTAGTTGGGTTGGGACAGGGGATCAGCCCCAGCATTTT. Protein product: CASSWVGTGDQPQHF.

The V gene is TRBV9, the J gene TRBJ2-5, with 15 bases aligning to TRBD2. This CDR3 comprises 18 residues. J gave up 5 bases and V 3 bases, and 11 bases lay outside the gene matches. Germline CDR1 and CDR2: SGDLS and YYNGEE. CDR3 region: CASSARGLAGGGVETQYF. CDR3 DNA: TGTGCCAGCAGCGCACGTGGACTAGCGGGAGGGGGTGTCGAGACCCAGTACTTC.

The CDR3 nucleotides read TGTGCCAGTAGTACCCTGTCAGGGGGAGTATTGTATGGCTACACCTTC. Its protein is CASSTLSGGVLYGYTF. The chain recombines TRBV19 with TRBJ1-2, with TRBD1 matching 7 bases. The CDR3 covers 16 residues. J was trimmed by 5 bases and V by 4 bases; bases with no gene match: 13. The germline gives CDR1 LNHDA, CDR2 SQIVND (reference sequence).

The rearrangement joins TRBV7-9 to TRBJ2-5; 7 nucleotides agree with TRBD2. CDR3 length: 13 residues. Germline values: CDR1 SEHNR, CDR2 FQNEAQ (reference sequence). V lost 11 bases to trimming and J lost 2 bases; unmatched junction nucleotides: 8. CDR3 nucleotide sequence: TGTGCCGGCAAACGGGACTATCAAGAGACCCAGTACTTC. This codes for CAGKRDYQETQYF. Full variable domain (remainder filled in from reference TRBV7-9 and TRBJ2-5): DTGVSQNPRHKITKRGQNVTFRCDPISEHNRLYWYRQTLGQGPEFLTYFQNEAQLEKSRLLSDRFSAERPKGSFSTLEIQRTEQGDSAMYLCAGKRDYQETQYFGPGTRLLVL.

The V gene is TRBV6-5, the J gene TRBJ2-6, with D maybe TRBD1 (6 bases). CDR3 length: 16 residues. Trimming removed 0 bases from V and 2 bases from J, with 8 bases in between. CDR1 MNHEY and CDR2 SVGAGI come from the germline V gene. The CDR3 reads CASSYSQGAGANVLTF. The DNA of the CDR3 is TGTGCCAGCAGTTACTCACAGGGAGCTGGGGCCAACGTCCTGACTTTC.

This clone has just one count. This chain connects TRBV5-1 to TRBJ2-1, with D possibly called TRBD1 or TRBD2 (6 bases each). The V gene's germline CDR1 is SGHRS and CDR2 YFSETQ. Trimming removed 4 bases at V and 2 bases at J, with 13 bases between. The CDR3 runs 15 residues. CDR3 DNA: TGCGCCAGCAGCGTGGGGGGCGGGACCTACAATGAGCAGTTCTTC. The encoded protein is CASSVGGGTYNEQFF.

The CDR3 DNA sequence: TGTGCCAGCAGCTCTAGGGGGGGACGGACTAGCGGGAGCCCCCTCTCCTACGAGCAGTACTTC. This encodes CASSSRGGRTSGSPLSYEQYF. The chain joins TRBV7-8 to TRBJ2-7; 13 bases fit TRBD2. The germline V gene has CDR1 SGHVS and CDR2 FQNEAQ. This CDR3 has 21 amino acids. Losses at the gene ends were 4 bases for V and 0 bases for J; bases not matched to a gene: 18.

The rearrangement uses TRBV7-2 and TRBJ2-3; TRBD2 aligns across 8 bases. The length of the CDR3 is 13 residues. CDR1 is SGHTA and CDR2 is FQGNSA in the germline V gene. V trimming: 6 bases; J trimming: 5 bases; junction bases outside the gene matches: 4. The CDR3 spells CASRPSGRDTQYF. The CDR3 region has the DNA TGTGCCAGCAGACCCAGCGGGAGAGATACGCAGTATTTT.

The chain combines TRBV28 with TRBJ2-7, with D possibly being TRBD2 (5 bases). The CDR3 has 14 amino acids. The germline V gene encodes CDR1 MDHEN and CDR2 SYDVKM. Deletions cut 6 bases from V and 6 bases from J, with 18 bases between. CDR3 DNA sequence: TGTGCCAGCAGCCGCCCATCCGGCGGAGGCGAGCAGTACTTC. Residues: CASSRPSGGGEQYF. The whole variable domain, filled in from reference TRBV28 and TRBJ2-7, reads DVKVTQSSRYLVKRTGEKVFLECVQDMDHENMFWYRQDPGLGLRLIYFSYDVKMKEKGDIPEGYSVSREKKERFSLILESASTNQTSMYLCASSRPSGGGEQYFGPGTRLTVT.

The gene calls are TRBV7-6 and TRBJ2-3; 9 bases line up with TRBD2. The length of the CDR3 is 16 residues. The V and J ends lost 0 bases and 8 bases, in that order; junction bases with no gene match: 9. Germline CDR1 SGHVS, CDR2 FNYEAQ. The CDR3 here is CASSLAWREGRGTQYF. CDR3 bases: TGTGCCAGCAGCTTAGCGTGGCGGGAGGGCCGGGGTACGCAGTATTTT.

The CDR3 DNA reads as TGTGCCAGCAGCTTACCGACTAGCGGGAGACTATACAATGAGCAGTTCTTC. It translates to CASSLPTSGRLYNEQFF. The chain combines TRBV11-2 with TRBJ2-1; 12 positions match TRBD2. Looked up from germline, CDR1 is SGHAT and CDR2 is FQNNGV. Trimming removed 2 bases from V and 4 bases from J; junction bases left unmatched: 6. The CDR3 totals 17 residues.

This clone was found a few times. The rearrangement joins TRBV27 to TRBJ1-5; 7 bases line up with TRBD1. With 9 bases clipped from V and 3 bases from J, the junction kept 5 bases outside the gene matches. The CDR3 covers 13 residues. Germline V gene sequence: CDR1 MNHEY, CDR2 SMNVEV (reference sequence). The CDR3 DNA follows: TGTGCCAGGAAGGACAGGTACAATCAGCCCCAGCATTTT. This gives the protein CARKDRYNQPQHF.

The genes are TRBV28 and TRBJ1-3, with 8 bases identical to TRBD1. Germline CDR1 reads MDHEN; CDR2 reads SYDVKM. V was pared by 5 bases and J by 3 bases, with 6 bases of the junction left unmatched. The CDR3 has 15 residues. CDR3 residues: CASSPLRGLGNTIYF. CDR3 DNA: TGTGCCAGCAGTCCACTCAGGGGGCTTGGAAACACCATATATTTT.

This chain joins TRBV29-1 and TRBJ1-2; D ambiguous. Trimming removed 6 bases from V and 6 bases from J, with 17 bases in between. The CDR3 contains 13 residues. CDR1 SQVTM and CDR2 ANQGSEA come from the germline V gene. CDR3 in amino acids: CSVDGEGFNGYTF. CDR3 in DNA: TGCAGCGTCGATGGGGAGGGCTTCAATGGCTACACCTTC.

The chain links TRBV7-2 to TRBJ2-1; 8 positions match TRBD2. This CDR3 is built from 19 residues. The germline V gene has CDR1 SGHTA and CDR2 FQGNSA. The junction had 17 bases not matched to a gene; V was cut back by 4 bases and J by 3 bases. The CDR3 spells CASSWGFVSGEDNYNEQFF. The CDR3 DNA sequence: TGTGCCAGCAGCTGGGGGTTTGTTAGCGGGGAAGACAACTACAATGAGCAGTTCTTC.

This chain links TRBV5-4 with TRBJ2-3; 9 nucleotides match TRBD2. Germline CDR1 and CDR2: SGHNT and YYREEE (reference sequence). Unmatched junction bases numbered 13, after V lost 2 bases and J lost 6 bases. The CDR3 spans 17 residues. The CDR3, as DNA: TGTGCCAGCAGCTTCTTGGCGTTTAGCGGGAGCCCCGATACGCAGTATTTT. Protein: CASSFLAFSGSPDTQYF.

The CDR3 coding sequence is TGTGCCAGCAGCTTAGGTAGCGGGAGGGCCGGTGAGCAGTTCTTC. This gives the protein CASSLGSGRAGEQFF. The V and J genes are TRBV7-3 and TRBJ2-1; 11 bases line up with TRBD2. Trimming cost V 2 bases and J 9 bases; bases outside gene matches: 6. Looked up from germline, CDR1 is SGHTA and CDR2 is FQGTGA. CDR3 length: 15 amino acids.

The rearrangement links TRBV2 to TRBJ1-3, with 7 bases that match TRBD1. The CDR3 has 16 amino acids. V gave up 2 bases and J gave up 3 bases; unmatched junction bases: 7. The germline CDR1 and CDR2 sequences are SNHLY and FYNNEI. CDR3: CASSEWIGGSGNTIYF. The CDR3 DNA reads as TGTGCCAGCAGTGAATGGATAGGGGGCAGTGGAAACACCATATATTTT.